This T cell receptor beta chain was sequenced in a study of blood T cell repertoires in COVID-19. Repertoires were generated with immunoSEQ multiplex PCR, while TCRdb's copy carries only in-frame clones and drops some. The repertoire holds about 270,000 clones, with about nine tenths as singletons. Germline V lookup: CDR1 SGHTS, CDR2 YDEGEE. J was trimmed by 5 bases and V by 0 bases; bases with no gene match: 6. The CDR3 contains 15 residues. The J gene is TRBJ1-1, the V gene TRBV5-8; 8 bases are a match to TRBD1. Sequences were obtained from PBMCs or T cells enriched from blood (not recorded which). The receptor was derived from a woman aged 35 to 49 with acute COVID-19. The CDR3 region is CASSLGRTGMTEAFF. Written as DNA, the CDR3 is TGTGCCAGCAGCTTGGGCCGGACAGGGATGACTGAAGCTTTCTTT.